Each of the 11 T cell receptor beta chains below was sequenced from the same sample in a study of blood T cell repertoires in COVID-19. The repertoire was sequenced with immunoSEQ multiplex PCR; TCRdb's copy has only in-frame clones and lacks some. The sample contains roughly 230,000 clones, about 85% of which appear only once. The source material was peripheral blood. The receptors originated from an older man with acute or convalescent COVID-19.

The chain carries TRBV4-3 and TRBJ1-4; D unclear. CDR3 size: 14 residues. Trimming left V 0 bases short and J 8 bases short, with 10 bases between. Germline V gene data show CDR1 as LGHNA and CDR2 as YSLEER. The CDR3 region has the DNA TGCGCCAGCAGCCAAGAAGTTAGGCGGGAAAAACTGTTTTTT. Translated, it gives CASSQEVRREKLFF.

J is TRBJ2-1 and V is TRBV7-9, with D possibly TRBD2 on 6 matching bases. Per germline, CDR1 SEHNR and CDR2 FQNEAQ (reference sequence). This CDR3 is built from 12 residues. With 5 bases removed from V and 9 bases from J, the gap between germline ends came to 11 bases. The CDR3 sequence is CASSRGVAEQFF. CDR3 DNA: TGTGCCAGCAGCCGCGGGGTGGCTGAGCAGTTCTTC.

This chain joins TRBV19 and TRBJ2-7, with 8 nucleotides matching TRBD1. From germline, CDR1 is LNHDA and CDR2 SQIVND (reference sequence). The trim removed 4 bases at V and 5 bases at J, leaving 10 bases unmatched. CDR3 size: 15 residues. The CDR3 region is CASSTGRTGRDEQYF. In nucleotides, the CDR3 is TGTGCCAGTAGTACGGGCCGGACAGGGCGCGACGAGCAGTACTTC.

The chain links TRBV6-6 to TRBJ1-5; TRBD1 aligns across 7 bases. The V segment lost 2 bases and the J segment 3 bases; nucleotides outside the gene matches: 7. The germline V gene encodes CDR1 MNHNY and CDR2 SVGAGI (reference sequence). The CDR3 has 16 amino acids. The CDR3 bases are TGTGCCAGCAGTTACCCCGAGACAGGGTACAATCAGCCCCAGCATTTT. This codes for CASSYPETGYNQPQHF.

The chain links TRBV6-2 or TRBV6-3 to TRBJ2-5, with 7 bases aligning to TRBD1. CDR1 and CDR2 (germline): MNHEY, SVGEGT. CDR3 size: 14 residues. The junction had 8 bases not matched to a gene; V was cut back by 5 bases and J by 5 bases. DNA of the CDR3: TGTGCCAGCAGTCAGACGGACAGGTTGGAGACCCAGTACTTC. It yields the protein CASSQTDRLETQYF.

The DNA for the CDR3 is TGTGCCAGCAGCTTGTTCAGTGGGTCTGTGCGGAGTTACGAGCAGTACTTC. This codes for CASSLFSGSVRSYEQYF. The chain recombines TRBV7-9 with TRBJ2-7; no clear D. V was pared by 3 bases and J by 4 bases, with 22 bases between. The germline gives CDR1 SEHNR, CDR2 FQNEAQ (reference sequence). The CDR3 runs 17 residues.

V gene TRBV15 combines with J gene TRBJ2-2; D call uncertain. Deletions cut 5 bases from V and 0 bases from J, with 4 bases between. CDR1 and CDR2 (germline): LNHNV, YYDKDF (reference sequence). This CDR3 is built from 13 residues. The CDR3 protein is CATSFTNTGELFF. As DNA, the CDR3 is TGTGCCACCAGCTTCACGAACACCGGGGAGCTGTTTTTT. Supplemented by reference TRBV15 and TRBJ2-2, the full variable domain reads DAMVIQNPRYQVTQFGKPVTLSCSQTLNHNVMYWYQQKSSQAPKLLFHYYDKDFNNEADTPDNFQSRRPNTSFCFLDIRSPGLGDTAMYLCATSFTNTGELFFGEGSRLTVL.

The rearrangement uses TRBV3-1 (or the pseudogene TRBV3-2) and TRBJ2-7, with 10 bases that match TRBD1. The J segment lost 6 bases and the V segment lost 1 base, leaving 3 bases of the junction unmatched. CDR1 LGHDT and CDR2 YNNKEL come from the germline V gene (reference sequence). The CDR3 extends over 14 amino acids. CDR3 region: CASSQGGTGAEQYF. The CDR3 DNA follows: TGTGCCAGCAGCCAAGGAGGGACAGGGGCCGAGCAGTACTTC.

V is TRBV29-1 and J is TRBJ2-3; TRBD1 aligns across 9 bases. This CDR3 spans 17 amino acids. V shed 2 bases and J 0 bases; nucleotides not matched to a gene: 9. Per germline, CDR1 SQVTM and CDR2 ANQGSEA. CDR3 sequence (DNA): TGCAGCGTTGAATCGACAGGGGGTGCCAGAAGCACAGATACGCAGTATTTT. Translated: CSVESTGGARSTDTQYF.

This sequence joins TRBV2 and TRBJ1-2, with D perhaps matching TRBD1 (5 bases). Germline values: CDR1 SNHLY, CDR2 FYNNEI. This CDR3 is built from 13 residues. Trimming left V 6 bases short and J 3 bases short, with 11 bases between. The CDR3 is CASRIGADYGYTF. CDR3 nucleotides: TGTGCCAGCAGGATAGGGGCAGACTATGGCTACACCTTC.

V is TRBV28 and J is TRBJ2-7; 8 bases match TRBD2. Germline CDR1 MDHEN, CDR2 SYDVKM. The CDR3 is 16 residues long. Unmatched junction bases numbered 14, after V lost 4 bases and J lost 6 bases. This CDR3 is CASSSVGGGGGVEQYF. CDR3 coding DNA: TGTGCCAGCAGTTCCGTCGGGGGGGGAGGAGGCGTCGAGCAGTACTTC.